These 11 T cell receptor beta chains share one sample of origin, sequenced in a study of CD8+ T cells in alopecia areata. Treatment given: oral pan-JAK inhibitor, 5-10 mg twice daily. Once RNA had been extracted, it was reverse transcribed into cDNA to act as the sequencing template. The protocol was immunoSEQ multiplex PCR, while the TCRdb copy is restricted to in-frame clones and leaves out a portion. The profile covers 130,000 or so clones, with over 60% appearing a single time and around 5.4% taken by the ten largest. This specimen consisted of CD4+ T cells sorted from blood, obtained at week 4, from a patient treated with tofacitinib. These receptors came from a human donor with alopecia areata.

The chain joins TRBV29-1 to TRBJ2-1; TRBD1 aligns across 10 bases. The CDR3 totals 15 residues. J gave up 7 bases and V 4 bases, and 10 bases lay outside the gene matches. Germline V gene sequence: CDR1 SQVTM, CDR2 ANQGSEA. CDR3 in amino acids: CSVALGTGVVNEQFF. CDR3 bases: TGCAGCGTTGCGCTTGGGACAGGGGTTGTGAATGAGCAGTTCTTC.

This clone was counted only a few times. The J gene is TRBJ1-3, the V gene TRBV29-1; D not certain. V shed 2 bases and J shed 4 bases, with 12 bases lying between them. Germline CDR1 and CDR2: SQVTM and ANQGSEA. The CDR3 contains 14 residues. CDR3 sequence: CSVERPTEGNTIYF. In DNA, the CDR3 is TGCAGCGTTGAACGGCCAACTGAGGGAAACACCATATATTTT.

This chain joins TRBV10-3 and TRBJ2-1; 10 bases fit TRBD2. Trimming cost V 10 bases and J 9 bases; bases outside gene matches: 12. The germline gives CDR1 ENHRY, CDR2 SYGVKD. The CDR3 has 14 residues. The CDR3 is CATLQSGRAGEQFF. CDR3 sequence (DNA): TGTGCCACATTACAAAGCGGGAGGGCCGGTGAGCAGTTCTTC.

The chain carries TRBV19 and TRBJ2-1; D might be TRBD2 (5 bases). V lost 3 bases and J lost 1, with 13 bases in between. The germline V gene has CDR1 LNHDA and CDR2 SQIVND (reference sequence). The CDR3 has 16 residues. The CDR3 region has the DNA TGTGCCAGTAGTATGAGCGGAGGAGGATCCTACAATGAGCAGTTCTTC. Amino acid sequence: CASSMSGGGSYNEQFF.

The chain uses TRBV2 and TRBJ2-5; D is unresolved. CDR1 SNHLY and CDR2 FYNNEI come from the germline V gene. Trimming cost V 7 bases and J 4 bases, with 10 bases left between them. This CDR3 has 12 amino acids. CDR3 in DNA: TGTGCCAGCATGAGTAGTCCAGAGACCCAGTACTTC. This codes for CASMSSPETQYF.

The chain recombines TRBV2 with TRBJ2-3; D ambiguous. Trimming left V 5 bases short and J 8 bases short, with 11 bases between. Per germline, CDR1 SNHLY and CDR2 FYNNEI. This CDR3 comprises 12 residues. The CDR3: CASSNSLGTQYF. In DNA form, the CDR3 reads TGTGCCAGCAGTAATAGCTTAGGTACGCAGTATTTT.

The genes are TRBV28 and TRBJ2-7; 14 nucleotides line up with TRBD2. CDR3 length: 15 amino acids. J lost 6 bases, V lost 6 bases, and 7 bases had no gene match. The germline V gene has CDR1 MDHEN and CDR2 SYDVKM. The CDR3 DNA sequence: TGTGCCAGCAGCTCTGGGACTAGCGGGAGTCGCGAGCAGTACTTC. As protein: CASSSGTSGSREQYF. Full variable domain (missing parts from reference TRBV28 and TRBJ2-7): DVKVTQSSRYLVKRTGEKVFLECVQDMDHENMFWYRQDPGLGLRLIYFSYDVKMKEKGDIPEGYSVSREKKERFSLILESASTNQTSMYLCASSSGTSGSREQYFGPGTRLTVT.

J is TRBJ2-2 and V is TRBV9; 11 nucleotides align to TRBD2. The CDR3 runs to 17 residues. Looked up from germline, CDR1 is SGDLS and CDR2 is YYNGEE. After removal of 4 bases from V and 3 bases from J, the junction contained 8 bases not matched to a gene. The CDR3 sequence is CASSPLAGGSYTGELFF. The CDR3 bases are TGTGCCAGCAGCCCCCTAGCGGGGGGCTCCTACACCGGGGAGCTGTTTTTT.

The CDR3 DNA is TGTGCCTGGCGAACGAGGGGGGCCAACGTCCTGACTTTC. As protein: CAWRTRGANVLTF. The chain links TRBV30 to TRBJ2-6; D unclear. V lost 5 bases and J lost 4, with 9 bases in between. The CDR3 has 13 residues. Germline-derived CDR1 and CDR2 are GTSNPN and SVGIG (reference sequence).

This sequence joins TRBV2 and TRBJ2-7; 9 bases fit TRBD2. Germline lookup yields CDR1 SNHLY and CDR2 FYNNEI. Trimming cost V 5 bases and J 2 bases; bases outside gene matches: 7. This CDR3 contains 15 residues. The CDR3 protein is CASSLIAGEAYEQYF. As DNA, the CDR3 is TGTGCCAGCAGTTTAATAGCGGGGGAGGCCTACGAGCAGTACTTC. Variable domain in full (rest from reference TRBV2 and TRBJ2-7): EPEVTQTPSHQVTQMGQEVILRCVPISNHLYFYWYRQILGQKVEFLVSFYNNEISEKSEIFDDQFSVERPDGSNFTLKIRSTKLEDSAMYFCASSLIAGEAYEQYFGPGTRLTVT.

This clone has only one observation. The genes are TRBV4-2 and TRBJ2-3; no clear D. V was pared by 3 bases and J by 5 bases, with 3 bases between. CDR3 length equals 11 residues. Germline-derived CDR1 and CDR2 are LGHNA and YNFKEQ. DNA of the CDR3: TGTGCCAGCAGCCACGGAGATACGCAGTATTTT. Translation: CASSHGDTQYF.